Here is one TCR beta chain with its context. Its target is unknown. Amplification used 60 Vbeta primers and 13 Jbeta primers. TCRdb's table, derived via immunoSEQ multiplex PCR, lists solely in-frame clones and lacks some. The sample yields fewer than 200,000 clones, roughly 80% seen once. This entry comes from a study of cytomegalovirus exposure and HLA in healthy donors. Donors had nominal health at sampling but likely had unrecorded immune exposures. Trimming removed 7 bases at V and 6 bases at J, with 15 bases between. CDR1 and CDR2 (germline): SQVTM, ANQGSEA. This CDR3 is 12 amino acids long. Regarding the study as a whole: Cytomegalovirus-associated status was assigned to about 160 TCR beta chains. A link between a missense DCLRE1C variant and TCR beta V- and J-gene trimming emerged from a later analysis. No immune exposure information besides CMV serostatus was available.

The chain carries TRBV29-1 and TRBJ1-2; a weak D match, TRBD1 (6 bases). Sequences were obtained from PBMCs. The receptor comes from a young woman in good health and CMV-seropositive. The CDR3 nucleotides are TGCAGCGGATTTTCGACAGGCGATGGCTACACCTTC. This codes for CSGFSTGDGYTF. Full variable domain (missing parts from reference TRBV29-1 and TRBJ1-2): SAVISQKPSRDICQRGTSLTIQCQVDSQVTMMFWYRQQPGQSLTLIATANQGSEATYESGFVIDKFPISRPNLTFSTLTVSNMSPEDSSIYLCSGFSTGDGYTFGSGTRLTVV.